Each of the 5 T cell receptor beta chains below was sequenced from the same sample in a study of post-analysis software for immune sequencing data. Regarding the study as a whole: With TRBV5-6, TRBV5-1 and TRBV20-1 included, a handful of TRBV segments were more frequent in patients than in controls.

Their cognate antigens are unknown. Unique molecular identifiers were built into the TCR beta cDNA libraries. TCRdb processed the PCR reads anew with MiXCR; each CDR3 protein has one entry. The table has fewer than 850,000 distinct CDR3 sequences, roughly 27% seen once. The sequenced sample consisted of blood. Source of these receptors: a girl aged 10-17 years with multiple sclerosis.

The chain combines TRBV20-1 with TRBJ1-1; tentatively, D is TRBD1 (6 bases). Trimming took off 3 bases at V and 0 bases at J, with 11 bases between the two ends. CDR3 length: 14 amino acids. Per the germline V gene, CDR1 is DFQATT and CDR2 is SNEGSKA (reference sequence). The CDR3 DNA reads TGCAGTGCTAGCCGGGACACATTGAACACTGAAGCTTTCTTT. It yields the protein CSASRDTLNTEAFF.

V is TRBV20-1 and J is TRBJ2-5, with 8 bases identical to TRBD2. The DNA end is more similar to TRBJ2-7, so the J call may be wrong. The length of the CDR3 is 14 residues. From germline, CDR1 is DFQATT and CDR2 SNEGSKA (reference sequence). CDR3 amino acids: CSASRLSGMSEQYF. CDR3 sequence (DNA): TGCAGTGCTAGTAGGCTTAGCGGGATGAGCGAGCAGTACTTC.

The V gene is TRBV9, the J gene TRBJ2-6; unclear D gene. This CDR3 region has 15 residues. Germline CDR1 reads SGDLS; CDR2 reads YYNGEE. Trimming removed 3 bases from V and 2 bases from J, with 9 bases in between. CDR3 nucleotide sequence: TGTGCCAGCAGCGAATCCACGACTGGGGCCAACGTCCTGACTTTC. Encoded protein: CASSESTTGANVLTF.

The chain carries TRBV10-2 and TRBJ2-5; possibly TRBD1 for D (6 bases). The CDR3 consists of 16 residues. The ends were cut back, 5 bases at V and 3 bases at J, with 19 bases in the middle. Germline CDR1 is WSHSY and CDR2 is SAAADI. The CDR3 nucleotides read TGCGCCAGCAGTCGGGCCGCCGGGACACCAAAAGAGACCCAGTACTTC. Its translation is CASSRAAGTPKETQYF.

This clonotype was picked up a small number of times. This chain links TRBV10-2 with TRBJ2-7; D is ambiguous. V was trimmed by 4 bases and J by 1 base, leaving 20 bases between them. The CDR3 is 17 amino acids. The germline gives CDR1 WSHSY, CDR2 SAAADI. CDR3 region: CASSGPRWAGKSYEQYF. The CDR3 DNA reads as TGCGCCAGCAGTGGACCCCGGTGGGCCGGCAAATCCTACGAGCAGTACTTC.